The clone carrying this TCR beta chain was picked up a small number of times. Its antigen is as yet unknown. The data were obtained in a study of T cells after posttransplantation cyclophosphamide. The study, taken as a whole, reports: Tissue-infiltrating T cells from skin or gut overlapped little with blood T cells.

TCRdb's table, derived via immunoSEQ multiplex PCR, lists solely in-frame clones and lacks some. The sample shows about 6,700 clones, no singletons; the ten largest hold approximately 5.6%. Busulfan-fludarabine conditioning, marrow transplant, and cyclophosphamide on days +3 and +4 were administered. The sequences come from PBMCs, collected after an allogeneic stem cell transplant with post-transplant cyclophosphamide. The clonotype originates from a male patient aged 25-45 years who received an allogeneic stem cell transplant from an unrelated donor, was CMV-positive, and had acute and chronic GVHD. The graft donor may account for some of the T cells.

For the CDR3, the DNA is TGTGCCAGCAGGGCCGGGGGCGGGGGGGCCTGGGATACGCAGTATTTT. Translation gives CASRAGGGGAWDTQYF. The rearrangement joins TRBV7-8 to TRBJ2-3; 9 nucleotides align to TRBD2. This CDR3 is built from 16 residues. V shed 6 bases and J 6 bases; nucleotides not matched to a gene: 13. CDR1 SGHVS and CDR2 FQNEAQ come from the germline V gene.